What follows are 17 T cell receptor beta chains derived from one specimen sequenced in a study of T cells after yellow fever vaccination. TCRdb re-analysed the 5' RACE reads in MiXCR, keeping a single row per CDR3 protein. The table records 200,000 to 300,000 distinct CDR3 sequences, approximately 3.6% of them present only once. Sequences were derived from PBMCs, sampled 15 days after the yellow fever booster vaccination. Every receptor here comes from a man between 18 and 29 years old who received the YFV17D yellow fever vaccine.

This clonotype was counted many times. The rearrangement links TRBV5-1 to TRBJ1-2, with a possible D match to TRBD1 (5 bases). Germline loops: CDR1 SGHRS, CDR2 YFSETQ. The germline V and J ends were trimmed by 1 base and 4 bases, with 14 bases remaining between them. The CDR3 is 15 residues long. The CDR3 is CASSLLEEGSYGYTF. The CDR3 DNA follows: TGCGCCAGCAGCTTGCTTGAGGAGGGGAGCTATGGCTACACCTTC.

This clonotype was seen many times. V is TRBV7-2 and J is TRBJ2-3, with 7 bases fitting TRBD1. Germline CDR1 is SGHTA and CDR2 is FQGNSA. Unmatched junction bases numbered 5, after V lost 5 bases and J lost 0 bases. The CDR3 runs 15 residues. Here the CDR3 DNA reads TGTGCCAGCAGCCCCCGGGGACAGAGCACAGATACGCAGTATTTT. Translated, it gives CASSPRGQSTDTQYF.

This clonotype was seen repeatedly, ten times or more. The V call is TRBV6-5, the J call TRBJ2-4, with D perhaps matching TRBD1 (5 bases). Deletions cut 4 bases from V and 9 bases from J, with 10 bases between. CDR1 is MNHEY, CDR2 SVGAGI, per germline. This CDR3 spans 12 amino acids. CDR3 protein: CASSSGQAIQYF. The CDR3 bases are TGTGCCAGCAGTTCCGGACAAGCCATTCAGTACTTC.

This clonotype was counted ten times or more. The chain links TRBV11-2 to TRBJ2-7, with D possibly being TRBD1 (6 bases). The V gene's germline CDR1 is SGHAT and CDR2 FQNNGV. V shed 3 bases and J shed 2 bases, with 11 bases lying between them. This CDR3 has 14 amino acids. Here the CDR3 DNA reads TGTGCCAGCAGCTTTGACAGGCTCGCCTACGAGCAGTACGTC. Amino acid sequence: CASSFDRLAYEQYV.

The rearrangement links TRBV7-2 to TRBJ2-5; D not resolved. This CDR3 region has 15 residues. Trimming pared 4 bases from V and 4 bases from J, leaving 16 bases between. Germline CDR1 reads SGHTA; CDR2 reads FQGNSA. CDR3 loop: CASSSTPTVLETQYF. The DNA for the CDR3 is TGTGCCAGCAGCTCCACCCCCACAGTTTTAGAGACCCAGTACTTC.

This clonotype was observed at least ten times. The chain carries TRBV4-2 and TRBJ2-3; no reliable D call. The germline CDR1 and CDR2 sequences are LGHNA and YNFKEQ. There are 16 residues in the CDR3. V gave up 4 bases and J gave up 5 bases, with 19 bases separating them. The DNA for the CDR3 is TGTGCCAGCAGCCGAAAAGTGGGCGCCCTGGGAGATACGCAGTATTTT. Amino acids: CASSRKVGALGDTQYF.

This clonotype has a count of ten or more. The V call is TRBV19, the J call TRBJ1-2, with 7 nucleotides matching TRBD1. CDR3 length: 13 amino acids. CDR1 is LNHDA and CDR2 is SQIVND in the germline V gene (reference sequence). V dropped 7 bases and J dropped 5; count of bases not matched to a gene: 7. The DNA of the CDR3 is TGTGCCAGTAAAACGACAGGGCCTTATGGCTACACCTTC. It translates to CASKTTGPYGYTF.

This clonotype was counted many times. The chain recombines TRBV6-1 with TRBJ1-6, with D possibly TRBD1 on 6 matching bases. The germline gives CDR1 MNHNS, CDR2 SASEGT. V gave up 2 bases and J gave up 7 bases, with 12 bases separating them. This CDR3 comprises 15 residues. In DNA, the CDR3 is TGTGCCAGCAGTGAACAGGGGTTCTGGAATTCACCCCTCCACTTT. Amino acid sequence: CASSEQGFWNSPLHF.

This clonotype has ten or more counts. This rearrangement joins TRBV11-3 to TRBJ2-7; D is undetermined. The CDR3 covers 13 residues. Per the germline V gene, CDR1 is SGHNT and CDR2 is YENEEA. The germline V and J ends were trimmed by 1 base and 2 bases, with 6 bases remaining between them. DNA of the CDR3: TGTGCCAGCAGCTTAGGACCGGCCTACGAGCAGTACTTC. Encoded protein: CASSLGPAYEQYF.

The chain is built from TRBV19 and TRBJ1-3; no firm D call. V lost 7 bases and J lost 0, with 13 bases in between. The CDR3 length is 15 residues. Germline lookup yields CDR1 LNHDA and CDR2 SQIVND (reference sequence). The DNA of the CDR3 is TGTGCCAGTACCACCCAAGGAGGCTCTGGAAACACCATATATTTT. It yields the protein CASTTQGGSGNTIYF. The full variable domain, completed using reference TRBV19 and TRBJ1-3, is DGGITQSPKYLFRKEGQNVTLSCEQNLNHDAMYWYRQDPGQGLRLIYYSQIVNDFQKGDIAEGYSVSREKKESFPLTVTSAQKNPTAFYLCASTTQGGSGNTIYFGEGSWLTVV.

This clonotype occurred many times. The J gene is TRBJ1-4, the V gene TRBV5-1; the D is unclear. This CDR3 has 13 residues. Germline CDR1 SGHRS, CDR2 YFSETQ. V was cut by 4 bases and J by 6 bases, with 10 bases left in between. The chain's CDR3 is CASSRAYDEKLFF. CDR3 coding DNA: TGCGCCAGCAGCCGGGCTTATGATGAAAAACTGTTTTTT. Combining the CDR3 with reference TRBV5-1 and TRBJ1-4 gives the whole variable domain KAGVTQTPRYLIKTRGQQVTLSCSPISGHRSVSWYQQTPGQGLQFLFEYFSETQRNKGNFPGRFSGRQFSNSRSEMNVSTLELGDSALYLCASSRAYDEKLFFGSGTQLSVL.

The sample holds many counts of this clonotype. The chain recombines TRBV5-4 with TRBJ2-5; 8 nucleotides match TRBD1. The length of the CDR3 is 15 residues. Germline V gene sequence: CDR1 SGHNT, CDR2 YYREEE (reference sequence). V lost 2 bases and J lost 5; bases outside the gene matches: 8. CDR3 nucleotides: TGTGCCAGCAGCTTTCCGGGACAGGCCTGGGAGACCCAGTACTTC. Its translation is CASSFPGQAWETQYF.

This clonotype was counted ten times or more. This chain joins TRBV12-3 or TRBV12-4 and TRBJ1-3; D is uncertain. This CDR3 spans 14 amino acids. The germline V and J ends were trimmed by 6 bases and 0 bases, with 9 bases remaining between them. The CDR3 DNA follows: TGTGCCAGCAGCCTCACCTACTCTGGAAACACCATATATTTT. It is translated as CASSLTYSGNTIYF.

This clonotype was counted many times. The chain links TRBV10-3 to TRBJ2-7; the D is unclear. Trimming took 0 bases from V and 0 from J, leaving 12 bases between them. The germline gives CDR1 ENHRY, CDR2 SYGVKD. This CDR3 is 16 amino acids long. The CDR3 loop reads CAISESEPRNSYEQYV. Written as DNA, the CDR3 is TGTGCCATCAGTGAGTCGGAACCACGGAACTCCTACGAGCAGTACGTC.

There are many counts of this clonotype. The chain couples TRBV5-6 to TRBJ2-7; possibly TRBD2 for D (6 bases). Trimming took off 3 bases at V and 3 bases at J, with 16 bases between the two ends. Germline V gives CDR1 SGHDT, CDR2 YYEEEE. This CDR3 contains 15 residues. The CDR3 DNA reads TGTGCCAGCAGCTCTACGGGTGGCGGGGTCTACGAGCAGTACTTC. Its translation is CASSSTGGGVYEQYF.

There are many counts of this clonotype. V is TRBV3-1 and J is TRBJ1-1; D is uncertain. The CDR3 runs 13 residues. Germline CDR1 is LGHDT and CDR2 is YNNKEL (reference sequence). Trimming pared 2 bases from V and 8 bases from J, leaving 12 bases between. The CDR3 loop reads CASSQNTAGEAFF. The CDR3 nucleotides read TGTGCCAGCAGCCAAAATACGGCGGGAGAAGCTTTCTTT.

The rearrangement links TRBV30 to TRBJ2-5; D assignment may be TRBD1 or TRBD2 (5 bases each). CDR3 length: 13 residues. The germline CDR1 and CDR2 sequences are GTSNPN and SVGIG (reference sequence). Trimming stripped 4 bases from V and 7 bases from J, with 16 bases between. The CDR3 region is CAWKRDLTGTQYF. The CDR3 nucleotides read TGTGCCTGGAAGAGGGACCTTACGGGGACCCAGTACTTC.